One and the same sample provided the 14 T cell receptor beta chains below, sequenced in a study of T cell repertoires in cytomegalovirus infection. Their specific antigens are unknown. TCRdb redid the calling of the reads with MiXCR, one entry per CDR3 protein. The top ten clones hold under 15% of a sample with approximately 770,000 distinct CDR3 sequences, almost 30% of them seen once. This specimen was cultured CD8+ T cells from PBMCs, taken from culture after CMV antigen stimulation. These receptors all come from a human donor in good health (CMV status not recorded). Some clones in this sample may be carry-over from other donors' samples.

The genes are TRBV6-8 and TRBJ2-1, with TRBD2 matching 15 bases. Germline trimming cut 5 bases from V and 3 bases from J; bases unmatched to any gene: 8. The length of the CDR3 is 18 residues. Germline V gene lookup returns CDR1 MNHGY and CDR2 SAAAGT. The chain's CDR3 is CASSPRTSGGAVYNEQFF. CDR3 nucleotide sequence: TGTGCCAGCAGTCCCAGGACTAGCGGGGGGGCTGTCTACAATGAGCAGTTCTTC.

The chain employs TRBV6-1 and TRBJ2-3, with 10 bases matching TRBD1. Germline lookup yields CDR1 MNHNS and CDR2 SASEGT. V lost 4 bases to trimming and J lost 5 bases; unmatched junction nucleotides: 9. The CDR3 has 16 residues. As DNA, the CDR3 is TGTGCCAGCAGTGCGGGACAGGGGAGGGGAATAGATACGCAGTATTTT. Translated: CASSAGQGRGIDTQYF.

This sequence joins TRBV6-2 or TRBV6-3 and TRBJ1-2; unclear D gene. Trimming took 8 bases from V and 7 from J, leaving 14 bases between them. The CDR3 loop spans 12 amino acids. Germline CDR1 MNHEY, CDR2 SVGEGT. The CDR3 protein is CASSPDSTGYTF. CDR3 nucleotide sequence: TGTGCCAGCTCACCGGATTCTACTGGCTACACCTTC.

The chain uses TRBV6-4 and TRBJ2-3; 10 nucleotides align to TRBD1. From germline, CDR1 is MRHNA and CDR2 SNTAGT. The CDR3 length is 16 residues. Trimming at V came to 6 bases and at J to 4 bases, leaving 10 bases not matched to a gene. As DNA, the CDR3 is TGTGCCAGCAGGGACAGGGGGGAGAGTAGCGCAGATACGCAGTATTTT. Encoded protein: CASRDRGESSADTQYF.

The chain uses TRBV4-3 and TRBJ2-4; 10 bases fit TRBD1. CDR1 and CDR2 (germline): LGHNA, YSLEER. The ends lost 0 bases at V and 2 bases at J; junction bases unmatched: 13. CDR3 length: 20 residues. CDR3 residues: CASSQDFGTGAPLTKNIQYF. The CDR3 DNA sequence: TGCGCCAGCAGCCAAGATTTCGGGACAGGGGCCCCGTTGACCAAAAACATTCAGTACTTC.

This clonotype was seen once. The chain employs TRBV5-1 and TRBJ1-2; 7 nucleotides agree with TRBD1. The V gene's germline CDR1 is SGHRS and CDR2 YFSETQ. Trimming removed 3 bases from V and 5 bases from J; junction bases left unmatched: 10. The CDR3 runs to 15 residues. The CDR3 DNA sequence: TGCGCCAGCAGCTCATCCGGGACAGATCGGTATGGCTACACCTTC. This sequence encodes CASSSSGTDRYGYTF.

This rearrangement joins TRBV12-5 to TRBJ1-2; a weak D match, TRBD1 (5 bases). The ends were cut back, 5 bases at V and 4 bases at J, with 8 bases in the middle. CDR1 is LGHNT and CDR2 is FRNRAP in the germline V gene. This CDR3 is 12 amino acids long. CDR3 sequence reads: CASGQGVYGYTF. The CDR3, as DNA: TGTGCTAGTGGTCAGGGCGTCTATGGCTACACCTTC. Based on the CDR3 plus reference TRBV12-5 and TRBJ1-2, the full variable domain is DARVTQTPRHKVTEMGQEVTMRCQPILGHNTVFWYRQTMMQGLELLAYFRNRAPLDDSGMPKDRFSAEMPDATLATLKIQPSEPRDSAVYFCASGQGVYGYTFGSGTRLTVV.

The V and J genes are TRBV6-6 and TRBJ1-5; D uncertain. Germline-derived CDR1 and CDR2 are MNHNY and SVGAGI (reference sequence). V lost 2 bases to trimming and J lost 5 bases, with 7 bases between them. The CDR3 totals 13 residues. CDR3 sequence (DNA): TGTGCCAGCAGTTACCTGTCCGATCAGCCCCAGCATTTT. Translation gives CASSYLSDQPQHF.

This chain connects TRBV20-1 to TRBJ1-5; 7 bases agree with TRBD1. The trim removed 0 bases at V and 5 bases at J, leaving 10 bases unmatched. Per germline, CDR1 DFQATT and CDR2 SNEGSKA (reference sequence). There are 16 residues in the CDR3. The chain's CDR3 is CSARETKGTDYQPQHF. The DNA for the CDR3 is TGCAGTGCTAGAGAGACGAAAGGGACAGATTATCAGCCCCAGCATTTT.

As DNA, the CDR3 is TGTGCCAGCAGCTTAGAGGGCAGCCCCCACACCGGGGAGCTGTTTTTT. Its translation is CASSLEGSPHTGELFF. This chain uses TRBV7-6 with TRBJ2-2, with D unresolved. Trimming took off 1 base at V and 3 bases at J, with 12 bases between the two ends. From germline, CDR1 is SGHVS and CDR2 FNYEAQ. This CDR3 spans 16 amino acids.

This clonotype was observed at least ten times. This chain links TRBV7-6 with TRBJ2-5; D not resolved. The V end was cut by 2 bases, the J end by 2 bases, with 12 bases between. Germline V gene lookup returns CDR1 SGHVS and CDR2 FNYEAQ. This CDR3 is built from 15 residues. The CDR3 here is CASSLFFGQQETQYF. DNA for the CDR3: TGTGCCAGCAGCTTATTTTTCGGGCAGCAAGAGACCCAGTACTTC.

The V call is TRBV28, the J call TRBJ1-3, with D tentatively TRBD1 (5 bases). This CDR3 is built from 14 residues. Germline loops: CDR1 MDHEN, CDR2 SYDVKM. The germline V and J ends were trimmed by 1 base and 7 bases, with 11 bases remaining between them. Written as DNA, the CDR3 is TGTGCCAGCAGTTTATCGACCCGGGGGAACACCATATATTTT. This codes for CASSLSTRGNTIYF.

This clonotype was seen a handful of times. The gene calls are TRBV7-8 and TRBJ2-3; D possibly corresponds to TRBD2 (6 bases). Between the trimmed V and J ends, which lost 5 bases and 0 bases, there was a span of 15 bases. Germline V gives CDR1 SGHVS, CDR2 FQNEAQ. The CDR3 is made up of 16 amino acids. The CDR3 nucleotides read TGTGCCAGCAGCATTCTTAGCGGTCCTAGCACAGATACGCAGTATTTT. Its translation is CASSILSGPSTDTQYF.

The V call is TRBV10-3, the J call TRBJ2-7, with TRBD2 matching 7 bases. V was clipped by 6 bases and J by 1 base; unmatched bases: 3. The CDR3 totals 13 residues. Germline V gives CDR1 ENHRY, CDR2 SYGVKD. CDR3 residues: CAISASGSYEQYV. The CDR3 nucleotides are TGTGCCATCAGCGCTAGCGGATCCTACGAGCAGTACGTC.